This record concerns one TCR beta chain sequence. Germline CDR1 SGHTA, CDR2 FQGNSA. The CDR3 is 16 residues long. V gave up 4 bases and J gave up 4 bases; unmatched junction bases: 5. The data are from a study of blood T cell repertoires in COVID-19. In the original analysis: Nucleated cell number was recorded as an estimate derived from reference gene primer amplification. Sequencing was performed with immunoSEQ multiplex PCR; in TCRdb, only in-frame clones are kept and a portion is missing. V and J calls and clone size follow that table, whereas D and trimming were derived from the DNA. The profile shows under 250,000 clones, approximately 89% of them singletons.

The chain employs TRBV7-2 and TRBJ2-3; TRBD2 matches at 13 bases. The TCR sequence derives from a woman aged 55-70 years who had recovered from COVID-19. The sample was peripheral blood. The CDR3 is CASSSGLAGVADTQYF. The DNA of the CDR3 is TGTGCCAGCAGCTCCGGACTAGCGGGGGTGGCAGATACGCAGTATTTT.